The clone carrying this TCR beta chain came up once. This record comes from a study of blood T cell repertoires in COVID-19. Study in general: From T cells, B-cell-depleted T cells, or PBMCs came the material, which was cDNA or gDNA.

Method: immunoSEQ multiplex PCR; TCRdb's copy keeps in-frame clones and lacks some. The sample includes over 35,000 clones, about 83% of them seen just once. The CDR3 has 16 residues. V dropped 0 bases and J dropped 4 bases, with 16 bases sitting between them. Germline V lookup: CDR1 SGHTS, CDR2 YDEGEE. This chain connects TRBV5-8 to TRBJ1-2; possible D gene TRBD1, 6 bases. Sequencing input: peripheral blood. The receptor was isolated from a man in his 60s with active COVID-19. CDR3 amino acids: CASSLDGQQELYGYTF. The CDR3 DNA sequence: TGTGCCAGCAGCTTGGATGGACAGCAAGAACTCTATGGCTACACCTTC. Based on the CDR3 plus reference TRBV5-8 and TRBJ1-2, the full variable domain is EAGVTQSPTHLIKTRGQQATLRCSPISGHTSVYWYQQALGLGLQFLLWYDEGEERNRGNFPPRFSGRQFPNYSSELNVNALELEDSALYLCASSLDGQQELYGYTFGSGTRLTVV.